This T cell receptor (beta chain) was sequenced in a study of blood T cell repertoires in COVID-19. Study context: Some COVID-19 samples were acute and others convalescent; all came from the United States, Italy and Spain. PBMCs, B-cell-depleted T cells, or T cells provided the cDNA or gDNA that made up the material.

Trimming removed 2 bases from V and 2 bases from J, with 16 bases in between. Germline V gives CDR1 SEHNR, CDR2 FQNEAQ (reference sequence). The CDR3 is made up of 17 amino acids. In the original processing: Amplifying reference gene primers gave estimates of nucleated cell counts. The method was immunoSEQ multiplex PCR; TCRdb's version includes in-frame clones alone and lacks a portion of them. Clonal size and the V and J genes are those of that table, whereas D and trimming came from the DNA. The sample holds a few hundred thousand clones, roughly 88% seen once. Material: peripheral blood. The receptor was derived from a woman in her thirties with active or convalescent COVID-19. This chain connects TRBV7-9 to TRBJ1-3; D is perhaps TRBD1 (6 bases). The CDR3 nucleotides read TGTGCCAGCAGCTTACGACAGGTGGGGTCCACTGGAAACACCATATATTTT. Amino acid sequence: CASSLRQVGSTGNTIYF.